The clone carrying this TCR beta chain was found once. These data are taken from a study of radiation and T cells in renal cell carcinoma. Study overall: Nephrectomy followed 15 Gy stereotactic body radiation by 4 weeks.

Time point of the sample: blood 2 weeks post-SBRT. Treatment specified: 15 Gy SBRT to primary tumor, nephrectomy 4 weeks later. The tumor was a clear cell renal cell carcinoma. Using immunoSEQ multiplex PCR, the repertoire was profiled, and TCRdb retains in-frame clones only, with some absent. The table has roughly 150,000 clones, roughly 87% seen once. Trimming stripped 4 bases from V and 9 bases from J, with 10 bases between. Germline assignment: CDR1 SGDLS and CDR2 YYNGEE. This CDR3 has 12 amino acids. The sequencing here drew on blood, taken from a patient whose treatment included radiotherapy and nephrectomy. This chain joins TRBV9 and TRBJ2-2, with D unclear. The receptor's source is a woman aged 45-65 years with renal cell carcinoma. The CDR3 coding sequence is TGTGCCAGCAGCCCAGATAGGTGGGAGCTGTTTTTT. Residues: CASSPDRWELFF.